This TCR beta chain was sequenced during a study of cytomegalovirus exposure and HLA in healthy donors. This CDR3 comprises 17 residues. V gave up 3 bases and J gave up 0 bases; unmatched junction bases: 9. Germline loops: CDR1 MRHNA, CDR2 SNTAGT. Though probably carrying unrecorded immune exposures, donors were nominally healthy at sampling. Amplification used 60 Vbeta primers and 13 Jbeta primers. The protocol was immunoSEQ multiplex PCR, while the TCRdb copy is restricted to in-frame clones and leaves out a portion. The profile shows tens of thousands of clones, roughly 80% of them singletons. The chain employs TRBV6-4 and TRBJ2-3, with 7 bases lining up with TRBD2. The sequenced sample was PBMCs. This clonotype originated in a woman between 35 and 50 years old in good health and CMV-seropositive. CDR3 amino acids: CASSETLAVLSTDTQYF. The CDR3 nucleotides read TGTGCCAGCAGTGAGACGCTAGCGGTCCTAAGCACAGATACGCAGTATTTT.